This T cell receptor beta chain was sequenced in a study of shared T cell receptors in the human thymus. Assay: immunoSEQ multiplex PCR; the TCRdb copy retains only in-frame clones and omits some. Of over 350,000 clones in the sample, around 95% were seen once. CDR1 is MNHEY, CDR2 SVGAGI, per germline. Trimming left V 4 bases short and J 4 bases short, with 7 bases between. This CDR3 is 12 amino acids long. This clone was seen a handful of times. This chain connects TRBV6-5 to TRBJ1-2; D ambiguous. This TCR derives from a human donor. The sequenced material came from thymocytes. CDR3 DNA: TGTGCCAGCAGTTCGGGGATCTATGGCTACACCTTC. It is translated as CASSSGIYGYTF.